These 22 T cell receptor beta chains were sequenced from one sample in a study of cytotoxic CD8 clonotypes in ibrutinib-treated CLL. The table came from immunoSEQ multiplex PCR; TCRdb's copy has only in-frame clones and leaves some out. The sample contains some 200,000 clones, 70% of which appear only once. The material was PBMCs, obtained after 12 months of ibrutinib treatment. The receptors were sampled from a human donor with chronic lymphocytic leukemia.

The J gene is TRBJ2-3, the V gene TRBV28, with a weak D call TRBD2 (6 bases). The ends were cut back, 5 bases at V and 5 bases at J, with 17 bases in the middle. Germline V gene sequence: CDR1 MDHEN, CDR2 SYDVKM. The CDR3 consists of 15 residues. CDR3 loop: CASSSSGGFGDTQYF. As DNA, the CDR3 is TGTGCCAGCAGTAGTAGCGGAGGTTTCGGAGATACGCAGTATTTT.

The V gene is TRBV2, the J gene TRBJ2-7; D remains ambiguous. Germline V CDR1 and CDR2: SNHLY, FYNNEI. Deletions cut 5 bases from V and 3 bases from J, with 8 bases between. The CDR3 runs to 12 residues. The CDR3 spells CASSSPIYEQYF. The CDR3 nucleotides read TGTGCCAGCAGTAGCCCGATCTACGAGCAGTACTTC.

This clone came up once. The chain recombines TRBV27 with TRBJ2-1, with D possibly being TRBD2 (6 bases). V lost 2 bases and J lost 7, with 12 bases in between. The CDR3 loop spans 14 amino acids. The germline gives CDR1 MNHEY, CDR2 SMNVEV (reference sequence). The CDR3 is CASSLRTRGNEQFF. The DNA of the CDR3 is TGTGCCAGCAGTTTAAGGACCCGGGGGAATGAGCAGTTCTTC.

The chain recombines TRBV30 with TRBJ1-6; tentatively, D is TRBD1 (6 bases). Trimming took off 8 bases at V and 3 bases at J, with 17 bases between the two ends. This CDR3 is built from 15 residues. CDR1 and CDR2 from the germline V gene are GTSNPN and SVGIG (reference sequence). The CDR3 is CATQRTAIYNSPLHF. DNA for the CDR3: TGTGCCACACAAAGGACAGCCATCTATAATTCACCCCTCCACTTT.

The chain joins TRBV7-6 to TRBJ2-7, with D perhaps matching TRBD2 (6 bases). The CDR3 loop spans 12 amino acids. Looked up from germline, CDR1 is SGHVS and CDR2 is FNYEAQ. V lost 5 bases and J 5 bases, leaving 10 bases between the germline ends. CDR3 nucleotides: TGTGCCAGCAGCCCGGGACTCCACGAGCAGTACTTC. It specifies CASSPGLHEQYF.

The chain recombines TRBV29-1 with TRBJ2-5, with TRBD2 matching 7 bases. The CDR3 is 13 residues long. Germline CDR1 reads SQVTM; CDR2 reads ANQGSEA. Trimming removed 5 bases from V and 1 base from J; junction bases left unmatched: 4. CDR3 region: CSVLLAPQETQYF. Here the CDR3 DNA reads TGCAGCGTTTTACTAGCGCCCCAAGAGACCCAGTACTTC. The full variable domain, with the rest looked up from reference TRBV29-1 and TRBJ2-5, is SAVISQKPSRDICQRGTSLTIQCQVDSQVTMMFWYRQQPGQSLTLIATANQGSEATYESGFVIDKFPISRPNLTFSTLTVSNMSPEDSSIYLCSVLLAPQETQYFGPGTRLLVL.

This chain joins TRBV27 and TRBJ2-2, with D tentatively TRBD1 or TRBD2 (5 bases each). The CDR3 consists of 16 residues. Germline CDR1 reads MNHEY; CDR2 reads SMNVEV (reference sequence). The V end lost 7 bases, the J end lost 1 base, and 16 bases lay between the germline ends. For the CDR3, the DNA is TGTGCCAGCACAAGGGACCCGGGTTTGAACACCGGGGAGCTGTTTTTT. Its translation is CASTRDPGLNTGELFF.

The CDR3 sequence is CASSFTGTANTGELFF. The CDR3 nucleotides are TGTGCCAGCAGCTTCACCGGGACAGCTAACACCGGGGAGCTGTTTTTT. The chain recombines TRBV11-3 with TRBJ2-2, with 7 bases aligning to TRBD1. Trimming at V came to 3 bases and at J to 2 bases, leaving 6 bases not matched to a gene. The CDR3 spans 16 residues. The germline V gene has CDR1 SGHNT and CDR2 YENEEA. Based on the CDR3 plus reference TRBV11-3 and TRBJ2-2, the full variable domain is EAGVVQSPRYKIIEKKQPVAFWCNPISGHNTLYWYLQNLGQGPELLIRYENEEAVDDSQLPKDRFSAERLKGVDSTLKIQPAELGDSAVYLCASSFTGTANTGELFFGEGSRLTVL.

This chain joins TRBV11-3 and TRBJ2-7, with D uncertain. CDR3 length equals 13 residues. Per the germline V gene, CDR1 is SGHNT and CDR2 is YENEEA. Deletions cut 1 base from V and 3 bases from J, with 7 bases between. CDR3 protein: CASSLGLNYEQYF. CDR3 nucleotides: TGTGCCAGCAGCTTAGGGCTTAACTACGAGCAGTACTTC.

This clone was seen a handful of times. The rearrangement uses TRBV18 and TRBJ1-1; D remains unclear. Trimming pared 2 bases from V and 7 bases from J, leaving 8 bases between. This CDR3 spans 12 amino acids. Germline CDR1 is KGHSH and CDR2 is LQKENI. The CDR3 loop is CASSPFKGEAFF. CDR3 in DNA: TGTGCCAGCTCACCATTCAAGGGTGAAGCTTTCTTT.

CDR3 amino acids: CASSSGYTQYF. The DNA of the CDR3 is TGCGCCAGCAGCTCGGGGTATACGCAGTATTTT. The genes are TRBV5-1 and TRBJ2-3, with D tentatively TRBD2 (5 bases). This CDR3 comprises 11 residues. Looked up from germline, CDR1 is SGHRS and CDR2 is YFSETQ. V lost 3 bases and J lost 7, with 6 bases in between.

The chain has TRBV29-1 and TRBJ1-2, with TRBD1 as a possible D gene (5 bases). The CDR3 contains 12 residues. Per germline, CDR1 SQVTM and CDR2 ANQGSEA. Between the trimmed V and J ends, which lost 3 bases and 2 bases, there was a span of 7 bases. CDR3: CSVDRGNYGYTF. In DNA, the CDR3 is TGCAGCGTTGACCGGGGGAACTATGGCTACACCTTC.

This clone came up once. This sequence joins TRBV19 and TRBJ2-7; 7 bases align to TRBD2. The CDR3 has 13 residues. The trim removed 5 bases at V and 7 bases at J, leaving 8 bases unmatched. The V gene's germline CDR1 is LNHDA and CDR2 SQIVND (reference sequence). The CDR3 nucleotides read TGTGCCAGTAGTGCTAGCGGACGCCGGGAGCAGTACTTC. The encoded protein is CASSASGRREQYF.

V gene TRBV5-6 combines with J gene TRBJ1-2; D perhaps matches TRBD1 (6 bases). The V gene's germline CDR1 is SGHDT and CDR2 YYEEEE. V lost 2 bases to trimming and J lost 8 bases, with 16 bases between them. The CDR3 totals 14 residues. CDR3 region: CASSFGRGLSGYTF. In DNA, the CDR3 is TGTGCCAGCAGCTTCGGCAGGGGATTGAGCGGCTACACCTTC.

CDR3 in amino acids: CASSSTSGAIGTQYF. In nucleotides, the CDR3 is TGTGCCAGCAGCTCGACTAGCGGGGCCATAGGGACCCAGTACTTC. The rearrangement uses TRBV7-2 and TRBJ2-5; 11 bases line up with TRBD2. Looked up from germline, CDR1 is SGHTA and CDR2 is FQGNSA. This CDR3 is built from 15 residues. The ends lost 4 bases at V and 7 bases at J; junction bases unmatched: 8.

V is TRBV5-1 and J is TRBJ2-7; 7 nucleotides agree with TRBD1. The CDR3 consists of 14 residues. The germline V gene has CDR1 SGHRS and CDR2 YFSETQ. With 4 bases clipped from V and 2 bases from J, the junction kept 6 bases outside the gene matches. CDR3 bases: TGCGCCAGCAGCCTCGACAGGGAAACCTACGAGCAGTACTTC. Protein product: CASSLDRETYEQYF.

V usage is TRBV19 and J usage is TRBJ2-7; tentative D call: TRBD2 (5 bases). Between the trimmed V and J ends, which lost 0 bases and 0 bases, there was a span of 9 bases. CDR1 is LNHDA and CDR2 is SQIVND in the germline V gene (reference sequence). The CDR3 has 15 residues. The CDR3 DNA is TGTGCCAGTAGTATAGAGGGTGGGAGCTCCTACGAGCAGTACTTC. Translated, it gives CASSIEGGSSYEQYF.

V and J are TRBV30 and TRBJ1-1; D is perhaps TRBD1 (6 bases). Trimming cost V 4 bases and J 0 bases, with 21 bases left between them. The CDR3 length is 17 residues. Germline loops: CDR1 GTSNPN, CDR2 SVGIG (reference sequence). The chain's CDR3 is CAWNRDRYRGLNTEAFF. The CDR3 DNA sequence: TGTGCCTGGAACAGGGACCGGTATCGGGGACTGAACACTGAAGCTTTCTTT.

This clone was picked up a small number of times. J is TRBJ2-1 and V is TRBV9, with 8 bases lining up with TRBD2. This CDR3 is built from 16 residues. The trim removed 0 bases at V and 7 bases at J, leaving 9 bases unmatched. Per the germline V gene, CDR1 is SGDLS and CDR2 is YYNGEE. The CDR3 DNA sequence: TGTGCCAGCAGCGTAGCTACGGGGGGGCCCGTTAATGAGCAGTTCTTC. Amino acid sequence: CASSVATGGPVNEQFF.

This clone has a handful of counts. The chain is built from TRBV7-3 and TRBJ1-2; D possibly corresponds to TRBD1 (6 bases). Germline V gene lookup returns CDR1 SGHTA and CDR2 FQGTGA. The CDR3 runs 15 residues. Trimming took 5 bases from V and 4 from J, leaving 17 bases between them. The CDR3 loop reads CASSRDGQSLYGYTF. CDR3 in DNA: TGTGCCAGCAGCCGGGACGGACAGTCTCTCTATGGCTACACCTTC.

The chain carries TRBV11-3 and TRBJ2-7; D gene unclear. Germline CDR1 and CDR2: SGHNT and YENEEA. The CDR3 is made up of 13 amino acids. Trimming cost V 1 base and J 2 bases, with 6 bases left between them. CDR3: CASSLGPTYEQYF. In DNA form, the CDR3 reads TGTGCCAGCAGCTTAGGACCCACCTACGAGCAGTACTTC.

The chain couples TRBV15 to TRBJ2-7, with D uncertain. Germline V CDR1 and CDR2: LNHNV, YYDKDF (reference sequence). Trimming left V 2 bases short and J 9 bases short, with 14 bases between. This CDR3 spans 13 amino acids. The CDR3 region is CATSRNLTPGQYF. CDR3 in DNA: TGTGCCACCAGCAGAAACCTAACACCCGGGCAGTACTTC.